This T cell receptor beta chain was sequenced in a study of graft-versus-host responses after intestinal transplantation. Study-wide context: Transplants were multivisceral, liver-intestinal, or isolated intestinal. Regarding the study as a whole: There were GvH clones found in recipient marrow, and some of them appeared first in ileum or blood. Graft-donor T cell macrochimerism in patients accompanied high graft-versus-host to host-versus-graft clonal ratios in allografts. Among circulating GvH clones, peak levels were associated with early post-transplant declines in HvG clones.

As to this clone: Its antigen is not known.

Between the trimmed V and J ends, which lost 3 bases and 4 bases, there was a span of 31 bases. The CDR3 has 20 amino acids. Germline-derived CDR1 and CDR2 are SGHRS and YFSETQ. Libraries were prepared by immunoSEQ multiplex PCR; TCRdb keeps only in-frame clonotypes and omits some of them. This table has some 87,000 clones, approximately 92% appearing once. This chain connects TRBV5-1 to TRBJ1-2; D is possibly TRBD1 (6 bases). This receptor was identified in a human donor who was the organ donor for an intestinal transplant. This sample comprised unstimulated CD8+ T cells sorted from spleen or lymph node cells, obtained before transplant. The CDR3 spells CASSSPERSGGGNAAYGYTF. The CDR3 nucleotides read TGCGCCAGCAGCTCTCCCGAACGTTCGGGAGGGGGAAATGCGGCCTATGGCTACACCTTC.